The T cell receptor beta chain under discussion was sequenced for a study of blood T cell repertoires in COVID-19. This CDR3 has 16 residues. V lost 3 bases, J lost 1 base, and 13 bases lay in between. The germline V gene encodes CDR1 MDHEN and CDR2 SYDVKM. Original analysis: Reference gene primer amplification gave estimated nucleated cell counts. Here immunoSEQ multiplex PCR was the method, and the copy in TCRdb shows in-frame clones only, minus some. That table supplies the V and J calls and clone size; D and trimming were determined from the DNA. The sample yields some 46,000 clones, about 90% seen once.

The clonotype comes from a man aged 50 to 60 with acute or convalescent COVID-19. Sequencing was performed on peripheral blood. This rearrangement joins TRBV28 to TRBJ1-5; the D gene is possibly TRBD1 (6 bases). CDR3 sequence reads: CASSFIPDSSNQPQHF. The CDR3 coding sequence is TGTGCCAGCAGTTTCATCCCGGACAGCAGCAATCAGCCCCAGCATTTT.